Each of the 10 T cell receptor beta chains below was sequenced from the same sample in a study of CD8+ T cells in alopecia areata. Sample treatment: oral pan-JAK inhibitor, 5-10 mg twice daily. Isolated RNA was reverse transcribed into cDNA used as the sequencing template. Sequenced by immunoSEQ multiplex PCR; TCRdb stores in-frame clones only, minus some. The data hold roughly 110,000 clones, with approximately 51% observed a single time. Specimen: CD4+ T cells sorted from blood, collected at week 24, from a patient treated with tofacitinib. Source of these receptors: a human donor with alopecia areata.

CDR3 DNA sequence: TGTGCCAGCAGCCCCAGGGTGTTTGGAGATACGCAGTATTTT. Its translation is CASSPRVFGDTQYF. The V and J genes are TRBV7-2 and TRBJ2-3, with a possible D match to TRBD1 (5 bases). Germline V lookup: CDR1 SGHTA, CDR2 FQGNSA. CDR3 size: 14 residues. V dropped 5 bases and J dropped 5 bases, with 14 bases sitting between them.

This clone was seen only a few times. The V gene is TRBV5-1, the J gene TRBJ2-6; tentatively, D is TRBD1 (5 bases). Between the trimmed V and J ends, which lost 8 bases and 3 bases, there was a span of 18 bases. The CDR3 consists of 16 residues. The germline CDR1 and CDR2 sequences are SGHRS and YFSETQ. The CDR3 loop reads CASSDPQGSGANVLTF. The CDR3 DNA reads TGCGCCAGTTCCGACCCTCAGGGAAGTGGGGCCAACGTCCTGACTTTC.

This chain links TRBV27 with TRBJ2-7, with 8 bases fitting TRBD2. The CDR3 covers 15 residues. Germline CDR1 reads MNHEY; CDR2 reads SMNVEV (reference sequence). J gave up 0 bases and V 6 bases, and 7 bases lay outside the gene matches. The CDR3 DNA reads as TGTGCCAGCAGATTTAGCGGGGTTGCCTCCTACGAGCAGTACTTC. The encoded protein is CASRFSGVASYEQYF.

CDR3 nucleotides: TGTGCCAGCAGTTACTCCCCAAACTATGGCTACACCTTC. It encodes CASSYSPNYGYTF. The chain carries TRBV6-5 and TRBJ1-2; D is uncertain. The CDR3 covers 13 residues. Germline V gene data show CDR1 as MNHEY and CDR2 as SVGAGI. V lost 0 bases, J lost 2 bases, and 4 bases lay in between.

This chain links TRBV14 with TRBJ1-2, with TRBD1 matching over 8 bases. With 1 base clipped from V and 8 bases from J, the junction kept 6 bases outside the gene matches. This CDR3 region has 14 residues. Looked up from germline, CDR1 is SGHDN and CDR2 is FVKESK. CDR3 sequence reads: CASSQVAGGNGYTF. The CDR3 nucleotides read TGTGCCAGCAGCCAAGTGGCAGGGGGCAACGGCTACACCTTC.

This chain joins TRBV5-1 and TRBJ1-2; D is perhaps TRBD1 (5 bases). This CDR3 region has 14 residues. Trimming cost V 7 bases and J 0 bases, with 13 bases left between them. The germline gives CDR1 SGHRS, CDR2 YFSETQ. The CDR3 reads CASGDSYSNYGYTF. CDR3 DNA sequence: TGCGCCAGCGGTGACAGCTATTCTAACTATGGCTACACCTTC.

V and J are TRBV7-2 and TRBJ2-5; TRBD2 agrees at 12 bases. This CDR3 comprises 17 residues. Germline CDR1 SGHTA, CDR2 FQGNSA. V trimming: 1 base; J trimming: 4 bases; junction bases outside the gene matches: 7. CDR3: CASSLDLAGGRRETQYF. In nucleotides, the CDR3 is TGTGCCAGCAGCTTAGACCTAGCGGGGGGGCGCCGAGAGACCCAGTACTTC.

The V call is TRBV7-2, the J call TRBJ2-3, with D possibly TRBD2 on 5 matching bases. Trimming removed 5 bases at V and 2 bases at J, with 11 bases between. This CDR3 comprises 14 residues. CDR1 and CDR2 from the germline V gene are SGHTA and FQGNSA. CDR3 residues: CASSTLGVTDTQYF. The CDR3 DNA sequence: TGTGCCAGCAGCACCCTCGGGGTCACAGATACGCAGTATTTT. Complete variable domain (other parts from reference TRBV7-2 and TRBJ2-3): GAGVSQSPSNKVTEKGKDVELRCDPISGHTALYWYRQSLGQGLEFLIYFQGNSAPDKSGLPSDRFSAERTGGSVSTLTIQRTQQEDSAVYLCASSTLGVTDTQYFGPGTRLTVL.

The rearrangement joins TRBV7-8 to TRBJ2-3; 8 bases align to TRBD1. This CDR3 contains 17 residues. Germline V lookup: CDR1 SGHVS, CDR2 FQNEAQ. V shed 2 bases, J shed 7 bases, and the junction held 14 bases outside the gene matches. The CDR3 sequence: CASSLIGGAGGSNTQYF. The CDR3, as DNA: TGTGCCAGCAGCTTAATCGGTGGGGCAGGGGGCTCAAATACGCAGTATTTT.

This chain uses TRBV30 with TRBJ2-5; D perhaps matches TRBD2 (6 bases). Germline V gives CDR1 GTSNPN, CDR2 SVGIG (reference sequence). The CDR3 consists of 12 residues. Trimming removed 3 bases from V and 13 bases from J, with 18 bases in between. CDR3 sequence (DNA): TGTGCCTGGAGACCCCGGGCGGGACCGATGTACTTC. This translates into CAWRPRAGPMYF.